The source of this T cell receptor (beta chain) is a study of T cells in women clearing cervical HPV infection. Germline V gene data show CDR1 as LNHDA and CDR2 as SQIVND (reference sequence). Trimming removed 5 bases from V and 2 bases from J, with 13 bases in between. This CDR3 has 14 amino acids. As concerns this clone: Read sequence stops 3 residues before the CDR3 end, and the germline J gene provides the missing end.

Assay: immunoSEQ multiplex PCR; the TCRdb copy retains only in-frame clones and omits some. The sample shows about 32,000 clones, and around 7% sits with its ten largest clones. Sequences were obtained from blood buffy coat. This clonotype was obtained from a woman aged 18-70 years with a cervical HPV16 infection that either progressed to CIN3+ or cleared (not recorded which). The chain combines TRBV19 with TRBJ2-7, with D possibly matching TRBD1 (6 bases). The sequenced part of the CDR3 DNA is TGTGCCAGTAGTCCCCAGGGGTCCACCTACGAG. Translating gives CASSPQGSTYE. The full CDR3 reads CASSPQGSTYEQYF.